Below, one T cell receptor (beta chain) is given with its context. This clone was seen more than once but under ten times. Its cognate antigen has yet to be identified. Base qualities were left out, and no much larger clone turns up one base away. Participants in the prospective study were enrolled through a virtual design, were aged about 18 to 100 years, and lived in roughly 26 United States geographic areas. In the prospective study, participants were assigned to cohorts based on the clinical history participants reported in a screening survey and a study questionnaire. Recovered participants in ImmuneRACE Cohort 3 were defined as having two consecutive negative NP/OP PCR tests, clearance from a healthcare professional, or resolution of symptoms. Mobile phlebotomists in the prospective study collected whole blood, serum and a nasopharyngeal or oropharyngeal swab from every participant. Additional blood draws and questionnaires over an approximately two-month period could optionally be provided by prospective study participants. Blood samples from the prospective study were shipped frozen or at room temperature prior to DNA extraction.

At the junction V is shortened by 6 bases and J by 2 bases, with 14 bases in between. The CDR3 starts with the cysteine, ends with the phenylalanine, and has 15 residues. The only DNA kept is the CDR3, 45 bases in frame from the first base. CDR1 and CDR2 are drawn from the germline V gene: SNHLY, FYNNEI. TCRbeta CDR3 regions were amplified from genomic DNA by means of the immunoSEQ Assay, a bias-controlled multiplex PCR. The paper's processing steps were these. The number of nucleated cells in each sample was estimated from the amplification of reference gene primers within the assay. To quantify the absolute abundance of each unique TCRbeta CDR3 rearrangement, sequence reads were collapsed and filtered. For each sample, productive Simpson clonality was calculated as the square root of Simpson's diversity index over productive rearrangements. TCRdb holds this immuneACCESS table with in-frame rearrangements only. Some clones are missing; in checked studies, unresolved V genes explain under half, and the rest has no known cause. Clone size and the V and J calls come from that table; the DNA yielded D and trimming. This sample is represented by 320,000 or so clones; around nine tenths of them were singletons. The ten largest account for 5% of the sample.

This sample is drawn from a study of blood T cell repertoires in COVID-19 (dated by TCRdb to about 2020). At the level of the whole study: Collaborator samples came from the United States, Italy and Spain and covered acute and convalescent phases of COVID-19. A freely available public database, intended as a resource for researchers studying the immune response to SARS-CoV-2, is where the repertoires were released. Where available, HLA class I and class II types were obtained from metadata supplied by the sample provider rather than from assay-based typing. Subjects who had been exposed to COVID-19, were actively infected with it, or had recovered from it provided the deeply sampled blood TCRbeta repertoires that made up the dataset. The samples were drawn from two sources: the first 160 participants of the ongoing ImmuneRACE study, and over 1,000 subjects contributed by 6 global collaborators. The sample metadata nearly always contained a de-identified subject ID, COVID-19 status, age in years and sex. The material from the prospective study consisted of cDNA or gDNA derived from T cells, B-cell-depleted T cells, or PBMCs. The research as a whole found: The amount of clinical and demographic metadata varied by source and participant and was provided uncurated.

This chain joins TRBV2 to TRBJ2-1; possibly the D gene is TRBD2, per 7 matching bases. The sample comprised PBMCs or T cells enriched from blood (not recorded which). The clonotype was recovered from a young man who had recovered from COVID-19. The nucleotide sequence reads as follows: TGTGCCAGCAGCAAAGGGGGGGACGCCTACAATGAGCAGTTCTTC. Its protein is CASSKGGDAYNEQFF.